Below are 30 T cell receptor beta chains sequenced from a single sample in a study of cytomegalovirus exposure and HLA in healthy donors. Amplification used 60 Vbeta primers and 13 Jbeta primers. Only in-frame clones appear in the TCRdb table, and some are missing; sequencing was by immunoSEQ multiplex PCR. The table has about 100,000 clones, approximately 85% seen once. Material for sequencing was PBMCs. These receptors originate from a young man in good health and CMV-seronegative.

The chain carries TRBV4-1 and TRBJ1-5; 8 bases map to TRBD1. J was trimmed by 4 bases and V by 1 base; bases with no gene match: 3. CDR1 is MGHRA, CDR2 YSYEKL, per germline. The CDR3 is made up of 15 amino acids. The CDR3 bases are TGCGCCAGCAGCCAAGTCGGACAGGGAAATCAGCCCCAGCATTTT. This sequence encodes CASSQVGQGNQPQHF.

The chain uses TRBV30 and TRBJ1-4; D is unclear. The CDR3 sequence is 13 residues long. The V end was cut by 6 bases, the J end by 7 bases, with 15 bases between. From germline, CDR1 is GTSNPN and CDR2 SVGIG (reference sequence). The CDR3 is CACRNEEFEKLFF. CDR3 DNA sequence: TGTGCCTGCCGGAATGAGGAGTTTGAAAAACTGTTTTTT.

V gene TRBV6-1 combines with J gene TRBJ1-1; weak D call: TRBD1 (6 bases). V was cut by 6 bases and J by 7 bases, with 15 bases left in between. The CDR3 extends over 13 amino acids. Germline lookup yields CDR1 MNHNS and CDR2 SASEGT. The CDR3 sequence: CASSPDRFVEAFF. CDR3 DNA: TGTGCCAGCAGCCCAGACAGGTTTGTTGAAGCTTTCTTT.

CDR3 residues: CASSTTGGSYEQYF. In DNA, the CDR3 is TGTGCCAGCAGTACCACAGGGGGCTCCTACGAGCAGTACTTC. The chain links TRBV28 to TRBJ2-7, with 8 bases lining up with TRBD1. After removal of 5 bases from V and 0 bases from J, the junction contained 3 bases not matched to a gene. The CDR3 contains 14 residues. CDR1 and CDR2 (germline): MDHEN, SYDVKM.

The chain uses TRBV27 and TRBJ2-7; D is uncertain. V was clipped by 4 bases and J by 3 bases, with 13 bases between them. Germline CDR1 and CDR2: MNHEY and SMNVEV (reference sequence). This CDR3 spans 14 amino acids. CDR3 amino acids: CASSSTRRSYEQYF. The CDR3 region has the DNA TGTGCCAGCAGTTCTACCCGTAGGAGCTACGAGCAGTACTTC.

The CDR3 DNA reads as TGTGCCAGCAGCCCAAGGGGGAGACCCTACAATGAGCAGTTCTTC. Translating it yields CASSPRGRPYNEQFF. The J gene is TRBJ2-1, the V gene TRBV7-2, with D tentatively TRBD1 (6 bases). CDR1 and CDR2 from the germline V gene are SGHTA and FQGNSA. CDR3 length equals 15 residues. V was shortened by 5 bases and J by 2 bases, with 13 bases between the two germline ends.

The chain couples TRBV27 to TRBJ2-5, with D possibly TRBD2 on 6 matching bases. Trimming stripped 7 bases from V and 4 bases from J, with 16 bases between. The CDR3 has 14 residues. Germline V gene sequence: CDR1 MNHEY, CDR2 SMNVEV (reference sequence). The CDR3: CASKWVAERETQYF. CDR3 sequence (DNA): TGTGCCAGCAAATGGGTAGCGGAAAGAGAGACCCAGTACTTC.

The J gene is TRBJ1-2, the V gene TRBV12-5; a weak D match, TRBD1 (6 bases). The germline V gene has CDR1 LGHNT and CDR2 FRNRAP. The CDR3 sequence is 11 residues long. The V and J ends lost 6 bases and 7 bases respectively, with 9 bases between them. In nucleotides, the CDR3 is TGTGCTAGTGGACAGGGTAGTGGCTACACCTTC. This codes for CASGQGSGYTF.

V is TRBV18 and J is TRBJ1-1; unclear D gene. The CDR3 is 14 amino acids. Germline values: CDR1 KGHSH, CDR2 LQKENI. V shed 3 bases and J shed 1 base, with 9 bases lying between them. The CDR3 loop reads CASSPPGRNTEAFF. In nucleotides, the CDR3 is TGTGCCAGCTCACCTCCGGGAAGGAACACTGAAGCTTTCTTT.

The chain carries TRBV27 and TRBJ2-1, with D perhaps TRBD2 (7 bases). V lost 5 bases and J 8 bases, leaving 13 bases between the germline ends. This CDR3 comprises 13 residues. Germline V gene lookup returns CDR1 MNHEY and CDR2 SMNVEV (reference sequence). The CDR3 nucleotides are TGTGCCAGCAGTCTAGGGGGGGGATATGAGCAGTTCTTC. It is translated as CASSLGGGYEQFF.

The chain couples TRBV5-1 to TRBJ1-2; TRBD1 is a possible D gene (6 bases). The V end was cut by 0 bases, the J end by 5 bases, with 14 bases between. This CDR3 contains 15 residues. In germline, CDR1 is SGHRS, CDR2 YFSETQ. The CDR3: CASSLASGGPYGYTF. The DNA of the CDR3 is TGCGCCAGCAGCTTGGCCTCGGGGGGGCCTTATGGCTACACCTTC.

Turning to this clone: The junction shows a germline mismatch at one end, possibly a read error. The CDR3 DNA reads TGTGCTAGCAGAATAGGGGGACAGGGCTATAGCTCCTACGAGCAGTACTTC. Its protein product is CASRIGGQGYSSYEQYF. This chain joins TRBV7-7 and TRBJ2-7, with 9 bases lining up with TRBD1. The CDR3 totals 17 residues. Germline V gives CDR1 SSHAT, CDR2 FNYEAQ (reference sequence).

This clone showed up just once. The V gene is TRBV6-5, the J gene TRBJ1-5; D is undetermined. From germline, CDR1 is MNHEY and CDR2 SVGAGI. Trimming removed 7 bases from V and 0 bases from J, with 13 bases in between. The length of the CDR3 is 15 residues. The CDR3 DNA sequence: TGTGCCAGCAAAGTGTGGCAGGATAGCAATCAGCCCCAGCATTTT. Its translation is CASKVWQDSNQPQHF.

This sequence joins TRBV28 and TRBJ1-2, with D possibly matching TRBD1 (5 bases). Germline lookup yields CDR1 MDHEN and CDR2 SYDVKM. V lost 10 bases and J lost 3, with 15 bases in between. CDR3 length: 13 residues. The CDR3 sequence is CAIRKGMDYGYTF. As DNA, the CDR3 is TGTGCCATTCGGAAGGGGATGGACTATGGCTACACCTTC.

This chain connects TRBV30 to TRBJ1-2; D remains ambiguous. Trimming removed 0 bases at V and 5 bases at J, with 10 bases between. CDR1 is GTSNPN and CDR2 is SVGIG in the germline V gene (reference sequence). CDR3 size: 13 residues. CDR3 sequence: CAWSVNGGYGYTF. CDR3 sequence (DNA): TGTGCCTGGAGTGTCAATGGAGGTTATGGCTACACCTTC.

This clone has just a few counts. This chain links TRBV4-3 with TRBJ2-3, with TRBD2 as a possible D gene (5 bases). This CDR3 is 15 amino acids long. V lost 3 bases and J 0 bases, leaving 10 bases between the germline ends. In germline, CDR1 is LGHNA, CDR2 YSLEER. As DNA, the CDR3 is TGCGCCAGCAGCCAGGACTTAGCGAGCACAGATACGCAGTATTTT. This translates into CASSQDLASTDTQYF.

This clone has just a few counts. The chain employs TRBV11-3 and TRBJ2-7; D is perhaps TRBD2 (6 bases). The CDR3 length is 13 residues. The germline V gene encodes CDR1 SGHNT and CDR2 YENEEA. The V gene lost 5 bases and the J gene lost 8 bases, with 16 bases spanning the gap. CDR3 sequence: CASSPSGEAKQYF. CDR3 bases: TGTGCCAGCAGCCCATCTGGGGAGGCGAAGCAGTACTTC.

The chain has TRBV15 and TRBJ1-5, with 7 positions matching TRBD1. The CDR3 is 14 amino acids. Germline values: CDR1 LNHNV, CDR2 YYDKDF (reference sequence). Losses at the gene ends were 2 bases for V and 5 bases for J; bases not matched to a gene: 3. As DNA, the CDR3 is TGTGCCACCAGCAGACAGGGGACAGATCAGCCCCAGCATTTT. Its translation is CATSRQGTDQPQHF. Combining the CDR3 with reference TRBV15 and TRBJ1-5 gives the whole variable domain DAMVIQNPRYQVTQFGKPVTLSCSQTLNHNVMYWYQQKSSQAPKLLFHYYDKDFNNEADTPDNFQSRRPNTSFCFLDIRSPGLGDTAMYLCATSRQGTDQPQHFGDGTRLSIL.

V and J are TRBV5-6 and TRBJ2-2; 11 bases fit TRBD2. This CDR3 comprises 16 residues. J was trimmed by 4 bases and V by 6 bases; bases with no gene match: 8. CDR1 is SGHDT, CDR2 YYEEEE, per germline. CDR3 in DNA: TGTGCCAGCAACTTAGCGGGAGGGCCGACCACCGGGGAGCTGTTTTTT. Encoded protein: CASNLAGGPTTGELFF.

The CDR3 nucleotides are TGTGCCAGCAGTTTGGGACATTTAGCTAACTATGGCTACACCTTC. Its translation is CASSLGHLANYGYTF. The V call is TRBV28, the J call TRBJ1-2, with D perhaps TRBD1 (6 bases). Germline values: CDR1 MDHEN, CDR2 SYDVKM. V was cut by 3 bases and J by 0 bases, with 11 bases left in between. The CDR3 has 15 amino acids.

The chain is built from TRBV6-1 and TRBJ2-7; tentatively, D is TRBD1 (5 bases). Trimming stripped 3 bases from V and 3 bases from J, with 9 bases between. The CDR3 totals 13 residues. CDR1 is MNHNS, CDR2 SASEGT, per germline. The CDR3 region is CASSEGQNYEQYF. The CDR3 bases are TGTGCCAGCAGTGAGGGGCAGAACTACGAGCAGTACTTC.

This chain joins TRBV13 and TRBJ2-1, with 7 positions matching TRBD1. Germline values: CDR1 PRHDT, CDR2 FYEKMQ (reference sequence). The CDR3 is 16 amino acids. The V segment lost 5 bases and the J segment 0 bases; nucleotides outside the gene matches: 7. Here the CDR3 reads CASSLKGQSSYNEQFF. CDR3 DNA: TGTGCCAGCAGCCTCAAGGGACAGAGCTCCTACAATGAGCAGTTCTTC.

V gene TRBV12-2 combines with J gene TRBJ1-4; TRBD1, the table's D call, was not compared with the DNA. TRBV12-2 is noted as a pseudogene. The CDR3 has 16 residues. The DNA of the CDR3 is TGTGCAAGTCGCCGACAAAAGGGGGCGCCGAATGAAAAACTGTTTTTT. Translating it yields CASRRQKGAPNEKLFF.

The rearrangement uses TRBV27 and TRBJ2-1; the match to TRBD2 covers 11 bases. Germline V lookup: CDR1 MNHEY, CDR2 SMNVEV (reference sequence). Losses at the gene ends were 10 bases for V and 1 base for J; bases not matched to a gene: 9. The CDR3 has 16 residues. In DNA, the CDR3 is TGTGCCATCAGCTCCGGGACTAGCGGTTCCTACAATGAGCAGTTCTTC. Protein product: CAISSGTSGSYNEQFF.

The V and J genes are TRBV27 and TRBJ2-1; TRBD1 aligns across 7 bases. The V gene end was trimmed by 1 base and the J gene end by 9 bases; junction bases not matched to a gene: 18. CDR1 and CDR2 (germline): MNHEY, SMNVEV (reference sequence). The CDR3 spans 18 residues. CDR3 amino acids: CASSLLVWGSGPGGEQFF. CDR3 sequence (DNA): TGTGCCAGCAGTTTATTAGTGTGGGGCAGTGGACCAGGGGGTGAGCAGTTCTTC.

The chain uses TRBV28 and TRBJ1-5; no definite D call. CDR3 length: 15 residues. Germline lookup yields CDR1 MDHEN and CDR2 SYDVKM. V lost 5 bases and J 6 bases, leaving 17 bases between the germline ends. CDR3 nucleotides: TGTGCCAGCAGTACCCCAGTGGCTCCTCGTCAGCCCCAGCATTTT. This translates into CASSTPVAPRQPQHF.

This chain's CDR3 is CASRGQSNTEAFF. As DNA, the CDR3 is TGCGCCAGCAGGGGACAGAGTAACACTGAAGCTTTCTTT. The chain uses TRBV5-1 and TRBJ1-1; 7 bases match TRBD1. This CDR3 spans 13 amino acids. Per the germline V gene, CDR1 is SGHRS and CDR2 is YFSETQ. V was pared by 5 bases and J by 2 bases, with 3 bases of the junction left unmatched. Full variable domain (missing parts from reference TRBV5-1 and TRBJ1-1): KAGVTQTPRYLIKTRGQQVTLSCSPISGHRSVSWYQQTPGQGLQFLFEYFSETQRNKGNFPGRFSGRQFSNSRSEMNVSTLELGDSALYLCASRGQSNTEAFFGQGTRLTVV.

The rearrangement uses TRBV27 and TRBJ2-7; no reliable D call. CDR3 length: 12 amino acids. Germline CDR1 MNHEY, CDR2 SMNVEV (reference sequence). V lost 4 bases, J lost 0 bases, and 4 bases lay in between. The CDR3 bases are TGTGCCAGCAGTTCTACCTCCTACGAGCAGTACTTC. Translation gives CASSSTSYEQYF.

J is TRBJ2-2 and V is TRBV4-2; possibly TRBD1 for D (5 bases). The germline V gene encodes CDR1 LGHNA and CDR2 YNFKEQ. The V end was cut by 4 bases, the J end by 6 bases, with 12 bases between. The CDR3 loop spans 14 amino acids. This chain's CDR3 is CASSLLRAAGELFF. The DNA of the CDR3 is TGTGCCAGCAGCCTTCTCAGGGCAGCCGGGGAGCTGTTTTTT.

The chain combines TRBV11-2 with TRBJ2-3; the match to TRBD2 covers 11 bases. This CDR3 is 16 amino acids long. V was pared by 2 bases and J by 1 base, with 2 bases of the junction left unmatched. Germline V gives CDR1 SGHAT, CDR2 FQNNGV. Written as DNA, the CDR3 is TGTGCCAGCAGCTTACTACTAGCGGGGGGCACAGATACGCAGTATTTT. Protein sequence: CASSLLLAGGTDTQYF.